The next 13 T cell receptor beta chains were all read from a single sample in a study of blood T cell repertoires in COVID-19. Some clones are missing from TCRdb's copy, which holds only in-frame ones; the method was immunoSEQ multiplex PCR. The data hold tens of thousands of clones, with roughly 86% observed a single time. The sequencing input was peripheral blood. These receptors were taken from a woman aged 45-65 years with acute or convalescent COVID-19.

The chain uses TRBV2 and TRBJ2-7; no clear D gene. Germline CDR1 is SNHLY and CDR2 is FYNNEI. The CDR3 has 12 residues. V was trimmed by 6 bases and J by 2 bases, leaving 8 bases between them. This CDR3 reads CASRISAYEQYF. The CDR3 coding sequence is TGTGCCAGCAGAATTTCAGCCTACGAGCAGTACTTC.

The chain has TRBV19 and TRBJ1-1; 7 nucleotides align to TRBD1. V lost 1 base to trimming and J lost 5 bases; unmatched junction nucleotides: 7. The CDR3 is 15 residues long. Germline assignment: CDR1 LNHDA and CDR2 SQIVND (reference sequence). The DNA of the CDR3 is TGTGCCAGTAGTATAGGACAGGGTGTTAGTACTGAAGCTTTCTTT. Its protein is CASSIGQGVSTEAFF. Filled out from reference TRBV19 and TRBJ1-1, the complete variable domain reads DGGITQSPKYLFRKEGQNVTLSCEQNLNHDAMYWYRQDPGQGLRLIYYSQIVNDFQKGDIAEGYSVSREKKESFPLTVTSAQKNPTAFYLCASSIGQGVSTEAFFGQGTRLTVV.

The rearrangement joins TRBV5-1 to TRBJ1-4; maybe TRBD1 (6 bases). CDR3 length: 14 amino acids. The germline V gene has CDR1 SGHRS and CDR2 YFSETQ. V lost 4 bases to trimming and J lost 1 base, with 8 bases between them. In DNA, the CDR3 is TGCGCCAGCAGCCAGGACAGAACTAATGAAAAACTGTTTTTT. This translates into CASSQDRTNEKLFF.

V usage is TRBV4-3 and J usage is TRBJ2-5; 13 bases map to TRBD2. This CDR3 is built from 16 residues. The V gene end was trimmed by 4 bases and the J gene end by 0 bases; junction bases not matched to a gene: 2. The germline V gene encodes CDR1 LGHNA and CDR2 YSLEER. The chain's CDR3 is CASSLGTSGDQETQYF. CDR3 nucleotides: TGCGCCAGCAGCCTGGGGACTAGCGGGGACCAAGAGACCCAGTACTTC.

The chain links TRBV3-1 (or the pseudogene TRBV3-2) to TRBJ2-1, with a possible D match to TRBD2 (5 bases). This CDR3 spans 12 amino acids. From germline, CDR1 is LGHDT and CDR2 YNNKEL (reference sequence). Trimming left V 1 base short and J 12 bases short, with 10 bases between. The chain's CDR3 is CASSQGRLLQFF. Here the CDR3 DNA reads TGTGCCAGCAGCCAAGGGAGGCTCCTGCAGTTCTTC.

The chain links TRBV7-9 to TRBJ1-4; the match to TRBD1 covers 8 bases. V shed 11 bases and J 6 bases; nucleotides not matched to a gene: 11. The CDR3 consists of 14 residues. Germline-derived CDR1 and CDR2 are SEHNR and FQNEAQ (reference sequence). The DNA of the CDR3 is TGTGCCGCCCTGCGAGCGGACAGGGATGAAAAACTGTTTTTT. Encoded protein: CAALRADRDEKLFF. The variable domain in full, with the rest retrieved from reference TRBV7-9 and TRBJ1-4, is DTGVSQNPRHKITKRGQNVTFRCDPISEHNRLYWYRQTLGQGPEFLTYFQNEAQLEKSRLLSDRFSAERPKGSFSTLEIQRTEQGDSAMYLCAALRADRDEKLFFGSGTQLSVL.

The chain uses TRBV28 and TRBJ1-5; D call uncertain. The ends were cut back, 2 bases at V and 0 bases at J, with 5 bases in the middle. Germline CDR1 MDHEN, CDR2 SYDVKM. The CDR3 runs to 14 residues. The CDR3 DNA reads TGTGCCAGCAGTTTAAAACTTAGCAATCAGCCCCAGCATTTT. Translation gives CASSLKLSNQPQHF. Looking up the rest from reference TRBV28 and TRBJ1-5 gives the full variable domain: DVKVTQSSRYLVKRTGEKVFLECVQDMDHENMFWYRQDPGLGLRLIYFSYDVKMKEKGDIPEGYSVSREKKERFSLILESASTNQTSMYLCASSLKLSNQPQHFGDGTRLSIL.

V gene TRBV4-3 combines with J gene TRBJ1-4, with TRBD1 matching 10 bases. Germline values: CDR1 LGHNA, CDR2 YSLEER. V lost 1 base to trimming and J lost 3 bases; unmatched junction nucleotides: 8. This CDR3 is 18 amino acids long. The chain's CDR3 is CASSQATGTGASNEKLFF. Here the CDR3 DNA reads TGCGCCAGCAGCCAAGCTACCGGGACAGGGGCATCTAATGAAAAACTGTTTTTT.

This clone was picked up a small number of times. CDR3 amino acids: CASTRAGHSPLHF. The CDR3 nucleotides are TGTGCCAGCACCCGCGCAGGGCATTCACCCCTCCACTTT. The chain uses TRBV27 and TRBJ1-6, with D maybe TRBD1 (5 bases). V was cut by 7 bases and J by 8 bases, with 12 bases left in between. CDR1 and CDR2 from the germline V gene are MNHEY and SMNVEV (reference sequence). The CDR3 consists of 13 residues.

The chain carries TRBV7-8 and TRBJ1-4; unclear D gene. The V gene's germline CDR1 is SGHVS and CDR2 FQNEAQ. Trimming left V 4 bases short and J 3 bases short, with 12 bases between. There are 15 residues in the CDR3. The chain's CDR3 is CASSSREGPNEKLFF. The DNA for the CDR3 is TGTGCCAGCAGCTCCCGGGAAGGCCCTAATGAAAAACTGTTTTTT.

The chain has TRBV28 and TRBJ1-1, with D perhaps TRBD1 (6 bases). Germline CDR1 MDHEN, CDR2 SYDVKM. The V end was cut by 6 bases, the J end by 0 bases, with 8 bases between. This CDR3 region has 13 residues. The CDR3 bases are TGTGCCAGCAGGGACAGCCTGAACACTGAAGCTTTCTTT. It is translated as CASRDSLNTEAFF.

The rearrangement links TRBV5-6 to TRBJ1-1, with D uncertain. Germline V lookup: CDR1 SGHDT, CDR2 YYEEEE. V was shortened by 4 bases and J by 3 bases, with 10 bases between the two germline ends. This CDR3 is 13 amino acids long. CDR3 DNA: TGTGCCAGCAGCCCAATCGGGGACACTGAAGCTTTCTTT. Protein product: CASSPIGDTEAFF.

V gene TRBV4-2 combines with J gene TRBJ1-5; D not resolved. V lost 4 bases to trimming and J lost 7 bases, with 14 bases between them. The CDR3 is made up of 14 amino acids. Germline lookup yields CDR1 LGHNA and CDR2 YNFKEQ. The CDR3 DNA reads TGTGCCAGCAGCCCGTTTACGTCTACGCAGCCCCAGCATTTT. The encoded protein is CASSPFTSTQPQHF.